The next 14 T cell receptor beta chains were all read from a single sample in a study of T-cell memory formation after mild COVID-19. TCRdb ran MiXCR on the 5' RACE reads and lists one entry per CDR3 protein. The table shows hundreds of thousands of distinct CDR3 sequences, with approximately 16% occurring only once. Sequences were obtained from PBMCs or a T cell subset sorted from them (not recorded which). The receptors come from a man between 18 and 29 years old who had mild COVID-19 (a few samples of this study predate the infection). Cell type and time point are not known.

This clonotype was seen only a few times. This chain's CDR3 is CASADWTGTGYNSPLHF. In DNA, the CDR3 is TGCGCCAGCGCAGACTGGACCGGGACAGGCTATAATTCACCCCTCCACTTT. The chain links TRBV4-3 to TRBJ1-6; 8 bases map to TRBD1. V was pared by 8 bases and J by 3 bases, with 12 bases of the junction left unmatched. This CDR3 region has 17 residues. Germline loops: CDR1 LGHNA, CDR2 YSLEER.

This clonotype showed up just a few times. V is TRBV12-3 or TRBV12-4 and J is TRBJ2-1; 9 positions match TRBD2. V dropped 3 bases and J dropped 8; count of bases not matched to a gene: 8. The CDR3 contains 15 residues. The CDR3 protein is CASSFFGRGGDEQFF. For the CDR3, the DNA is TGTGCCAGCAGTTTCTTTGGGCGGGGGGGCGATGAGCAGTTCTTC.

This clonotype was picked up a small number of times. The chain combines TRBV4-1 with TRBJ2-3, with D possibly TRBD1 on 5 matching bases. CDR3 length: 14 amino acids. The germline V gene has CDR1 MGHRA and CDR2 YSYEKL. Trimming took off 4 bases at V and 3 bases at J, with 11 bases between the two ends. The CDR3: CASSLSQVTDTQYF. For the CDR3, the DNA is TGCGCCAGCAGCCTCTCACAGGTTACAGATACGCAGTATTTT.

This clonotype was counted many times. The V gene is TRBV7-2, the J gene TRBJ2-1; TRBD1 agrees at 7 bases. This CDR3 has 16 amino acids. Germline assignment: CDR1 SGHTA and CDR2 FQGNSA. Losses at the gene ends were 1 base for V and 0 bases for J; bases not matched to a gene: 3. Written as DNA, the CDR3 is TGTGCCAGCAGCTTAGTTTCAGGGGGCTCCTACAATGAGCAGTTCTTC. It yields the protein CASSLVSGGSYNEQFF.

This clonotype was seen only a few times. V gene TRBV5-1 combines with J gene TRBJ2-3; TRBD2 aligns across 9 bases. Germline CDR1 SGHRS, CDR2 YFSETQ. Trimming at V came to 4 bases and at J to 2 bases, leaving 2 bases not matched to a gene. The CDR3 extends over 14 amino acids. CDR3 coding DNA: TGCGCCAGCAGCAGGACTAGCGACACAGATACGCAGTATTTT. It yields the protein CASSRTSDTDTQYF.

In this sample, this clonotype turned up many times. The chain uses TRBV4-1 and TRBJ2-1; D is perhaps TRBD1 (6 bases). Germline loops: CDR1 MGHRA, CDR2 YSYEKL. Trimming took 0 bases from V and 12 from J, leaving 12 bases between them. The CDR3 spans 13 residues. The CDR3 loop is CASSQDFLRGQFF. The DNA of the CDR3 is TGCGCCAGCAGCCAAGATTTTCTCAGGGGGCAGTTCTTC.

This clonotype was found a few times. The chain uses TRBV7-2 and TRBJ1-2; D possibly corresponds to TRBD1 (6 bases). With 3 bases removed from V and 5 bases from J, the gap between germline ends came to 10 bases. This CDR3 is 13 amino acids long. Per the germline V gene, CDR1 is SGHTA and CDR2 is FQGNSA. CDR3 loop: CASSFKQGYGYTF. DNA of the CDR3: TGTGCCAGCAGCTTCAAACAGGGATATGGCTACACCTTC.

The rearrangement uses TRBV9 and TRBJ2-5; the D gene is possibly TRBD2 (5 bases). This CDR3 contains 13 residues. Trimming removed 2 bases from V and 2 bases from J, with 7 bases in between. Looked up from germline, CDR1 is SGDLS and CDR2 is YYNGEE. The CDR3 DNA is TGTGCCAGCAGCGTTAGCGCACAAGAGACCCAGTACTTC. Translation: CASSVSAQETQYF.

This clonotype turned up a few times. J is TRBJ1-1 and V is TRBV7-8; unclear D gene. Germline assignment: CDR1 SGHVS and CDR2 FQNEAQ. The CDR3 is 17 residues long. Trimming removed 2 bases from V and 4 bases from J, with 20 bases in between. CDR3 sequence reads: CASSLWQLDVVGTEAFF. CDR3 sequence (DNA): TGTGCCAGCAGCTTATGGCAACTTGACGTAGTGGGCACTGAAGCTTTCTTT.

This sequence joins TRBV5-1 and TRBJ2-2; 9 nucleotides match TRBD1. The CDR3 runs 15 residues. Per germline, CDR1 SGHRS and CDR2 YFSETQ. V was pared by 2 bases and J by 4 bases, with 3 bases of the junction left unmatched. The CDR3 region is CASSFGTGITGELFF. DNA for the CDR3: TGCGCCAGCAGCTTTGGGACAGGGATCACCGGGGAGCTGTTTTTT.

This clonotype was observed once. The chain recombines TRBV7-7 with TRBJ2-5; D ambiguous. V was cut by 2 bases and J by 0 bases, with 10 bases left in between. Germline V CDR1 and CDR2: SSHAT, FNYEAQ (reference sequence). The CDR3 runs 15 residues. CDR3 loop: CASSLFRDYQETQYF. The DNA of the CDR3 is TGTGCCAGCAGCTTATTTAGGGATTACCAAGAGACCCAGTACTTC.

This clonotype appeared a single time. The chain recombines TRBV6-5 with TRBJ1-5; D not resolved. The CDR3 contains 15 residues. Germline V gene lookup returns CDR1 MNHEY and CDR2 SVGAGI. V lost 0 bases, J lost 2 bases, and 8 bases lay in between. For the CDR3, the DNA is TGTGCCAGCAGTTACTCAGACGGACGCAATCAGCCCCAGCATTTT. It encodes CASSYSDGRNQPQHF.

The V call is TRBV15, the J call TRBJ2-1; 12 nucleotides align to TRBD2. Trimming cost V 4 bases and J 3 bases; bases outside gene matches: 10. Germline V gene lookup returns CDR1 LNHNV and CDR2 YYDKDF (reference sequence). CDR3 length equals 18 residues. The CDR3 sequence is CATSNHWTSGVLYNEQFF. The CDR3 DNA follows: TGTGCCACCAGCAACCACTGGACTAGCGGGGTCCTCTACAATGAGCAGTTCTTC. The whole variable domain, remainder taken from reference TRBV15 and TRBJ2-1, is DAMVIQNPRYQVTQFGKPVTLSCSQTLNHNVMYWYQQKSSQAPKLLFHYYDKDFNNEADTPDNFQSRRPNTSFCFLDIRSPGLGDTAMYLCATSNHWTSGVLYNEQFFGPGTRLTVL.

The chain employs TRBV28 and TRBJ1-4; a weak D match, TRBD1 (5 bases). V was pared by 4 bases and J by 4 bases, with 13 bases between. The CDR3 loop spans 15 amino acids. Germline CDR1 and CDR2: MDHEN and SYDVKM. The CDR3 DNA sequence: TGTGCCAGCAGTTCATCGGGACGGATTAATGAAAAACTGTTTTTT. Translated, it gives CASSSSGRINEKLFF.